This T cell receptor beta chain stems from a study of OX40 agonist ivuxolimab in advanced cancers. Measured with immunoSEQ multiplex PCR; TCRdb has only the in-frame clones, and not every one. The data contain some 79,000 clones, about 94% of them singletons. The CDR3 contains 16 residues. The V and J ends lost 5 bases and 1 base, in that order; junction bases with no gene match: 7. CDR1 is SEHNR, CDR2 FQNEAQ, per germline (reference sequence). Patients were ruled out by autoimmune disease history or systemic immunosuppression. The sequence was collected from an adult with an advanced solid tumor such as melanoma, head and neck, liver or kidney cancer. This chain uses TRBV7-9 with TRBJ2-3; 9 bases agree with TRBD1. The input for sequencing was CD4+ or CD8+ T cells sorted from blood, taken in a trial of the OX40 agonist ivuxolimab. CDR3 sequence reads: CASSLTGGYGTDTQYF. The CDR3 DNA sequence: TGTGCCAGCAGCCTCACAGGGGGCTATGGCACAGATACGCAGTATTTT.